This T cell receptor beta chain emerged from a study of patients and donors after allogeneic stem cell transplantation. The CDR3 contains 14 residues. Trimming cost V 2 bases and J 5 bases, with 13 bases left between them. CDR1 MNHEY and CDR2 SMNVEV come from the germline V gene (reference sequence). Via MiXCR, TCRdb re-called the RT-PCR reads, giving one row per CDR3 protein. The sample includes some 880,000 distinct CDR3 sequences, about a sixth of them seen just once. This TCR derives from a human donor who was either an allogeneic HSCT recipient or a stem cell or donor lymphocyte infusion donor (not recorded which). It is not recorded whose cells these are; they may come from a transplant donor. The rearrangement joins TRBV27 to TRBJ2-7; weak D call: TRBD2 (5 bases). Sequencing used blood, either unsorted or a sorted T cell fraction (not recorded which). The CDR3 protein is CASSLKVAGHEQYF. CDR3 DNA sequence: TGTGCCAGCAGTTTAAAGGTTGCGGGTCACGAGCAGTACTTC.